This entry lists 10 T cell receptor beta chains sequenced from one sample in a study of blood T cell repertoires in COVID-19. The protocol was immunoSEQ multiplex PCR, while the TCRdb copy is restricted to in-frame clones and leaves out a portion. The data contain some 390,000 clones, 80% to 90% of them singletons. Sequencing input: PBMCs or T cells enriched from blood (not recorded which). Source of these receptors: a man younger than 45 who had recovered from COVID-19.

V gene TRBV28 combines with J gene TRBJ1-5; D is perhaps TRBD1 (5 bases). The V gene's germline CDR1 is MDHEN and CDR2 SYDVKM. V was pared by 5 bases and J by 2 bases, with 19 bases between. The CDR3 loop spans 17 amino acids. CDR3 region: CASSQIRAGPGNQPQHF. CDR3 DNA: TGTGCCAGCAGTCAAATCCGGGCAGGGCCCGGCAATCAGCCCCAGCATTTT.

The rearrangement links TRBV6-1 to TRBJ1-2; 11 bases fit TRBD1. Germline V lookup: CDR1 MNHNS, CDR2 SASEGT. V was pared by 4 bases and J by 1 base, with 8 bases of the junction left unmatched. The CDR3 is 17 residues long. The DNA for the CDR3 is TGTGCCAGCAGTGGGGACAGGGGGAAAGTTTTTAACTATGGCTACACCTTC. Protein: CASSGDRGKVFNYGYTF.

V is TRBV28 and J is TRBJ1-2; D is ambiguous. The V end lost 4 bases, the J end lost 8 bases, and 11 bases lay between the germline ends. The germline CDR1 and CDR2 sequences are MDHEN and SYDVKM. CDR3 length: 12 residues. The CDR3 reads CASSSTKRGYTF. The CDR3 nucleotides are TGTGCCAGCAGTTCTACAAAGCGCGGCTACACCTTC.

The V gene is TRBV4-2, the J gene TRBJ1-2, with a weak D call TRBD1 (6 bases). The CDR3 is made up of 18 amino acids. Trimming cost V 0 bases and J 0 bases, with 17 bases left between them. Looked up from germline, CDR1 is LGHNA and CDR2 is YNFKEQ. CDR3 sequence: CASSQDIVRGVSNYGYTF. CDR3 nucleotide sequence: TGTGCCAGCAGCCAAGATATAGTCAGGGGTGTCTCTAACTATGGCTACACCTTC.

The V call is TRBV2, the J call TRBJ2-7, with 8 bases aligning to TRBD2. The germline V gene has CDR1 SNHLY and CDR2 FYNNEI. The V gene end was trimmed by 3 bases and the J gene end by 7 bases; junction bases not matched to a gene: 11. The CDR3 has 15 residues. The CDR3 region has the DNA TGTGCCAGCAGTGAGCACGGTAGCGGGGCCCTGGAGCAGTACTTC. This encodes CASSEHGSGALEQYF.

This chain links TRBV7-9 with TRBJ1-4; tentative D call: TRBD1 (6 bases). Germline V gene data show CDR1 as SEHNR and CDR2 as FQNEAQ (reference sequence). The CDR3 is 16 amino acids. Trimming stripped 3 bases from V and 0 bases from J, with 11 bases between. CDR3 DNA sequence: TGTGCCAGCAGCTTCGGGGGGCGCGCAACTAATGAAAAACTGTTTTTT. This gives the protein CASSFGGRATNEKLFF. Using reference TRBV7-9 and TRBJ1-4 for the parts outside the CDR3, the full variable domain is DTGVSQNPRHKITKRGQNVTFRCDPISEHNRLYWYRQTLGQGPEFLTYFQNEAQLEKSRLLSDRFSAERPKGSFSTLEIQRTEQGDSAMYLCASSFGGRATNEKLFFGSGTQLSVL.

This chain connects TRBV18 to TRBJ2-1, with 8 nucleotides matching TRBD2. Germline loops: CDR1 KGHSH, CDR2 LQKENI. The CDR3 consists of 20 residues. The trim removed 3 bases at V and 0 bases at J, leaving 16 bases unmatched. CDR3 nucleotides: TGTGCCAGCTCACCTCCGGGACTAGATATAGCGGGGCCCTCCTACAATGAGCAGTTCTTC. It specifies CASSPPGLDIAGPSYNEQFF.

The rearrangement links TRBV7-8 to TRBJ2-7; 9 nucleotides agree with TRBD1. The CDR3 has 14 residues. J was trimmed by 5 bases and V by 1 base; bases with no gene match: 3. Per germline, CDR1 SGHVS and CDR2 FQNEAQ. CDR3 nucleotide sequence: TGTGCCAGCAGCTTAGACAGGGGGCACGACGAGCAGTACTTC. Protein: CASSLDRGHDEQYF.

The chain uses TRBV19 and TRBJ2-1, with 7 bases lining up with TRBD2. This CDR3 is built from 18 residues. Germline V gene sequence: CDR1 LNHDA, CDR2 SQIVND (reference sequence). The J segment lost 0 bases and the V segment lost 3 bases, leaving 11 bases of the junction unmatched. The CDR3 region has the DNA TGTGCCAGTAGTATGGGTCCCCCAGCGGGGATCTCCTACAATGAGCAGTTCTTC. Its translation is CASSMGPPAGISYNEQFF.

This clone showed up just once. V and J are TRBV2 and TRBJ2-2; D may be TRBD2 (6 bases). CDR1 and CDR2 (germline): SNHLY, FYNNEI. Deletions cut 2 bases from V and 8 bases from J, with 18 bases between. The CDR3 contains 16 residues. The CDR3 loop reads CASSETASVLGGELFF. DNA of the CDR3: TGTGCCAGCAGTGAAACGGCTAGCGTCCTGGGAGGGGAGCTGTTTTTT.